This T cell receptor beta chain derives from a study of T cell responses to AZD1222 COVID-19 vaccine. Points from the study as a whole: Repertoires were collected only later (after the peak T cell response had occurred).

The method was immunoSEQ multiplex PCR; TCRdb's version includes in-frame clones alone and lacks a portion of them. The sample gives about 100,000 clones, 80% to 90% of which show up once; 5% to 6.5% is in the top ten. As to this clone: Its specificity is not known.

CDR1 is SGHNT, CDR2 YENEEA, per germline. The CDR3 is 11 residues long. The V end lost 4 bases, the J end lost 7 bases, and 5 bases lay between the germline ends. This TCR came from an adult in good health. Sample: peripheral blood, taken on day 0 of AZD1222 vaccination. The rearrangement links TRBV11-3 to TRBJ2-1; D is unclear. The CDR3, as DNA: TGTGCCAGCAGCTCCAAGAATGAGCAGTTCTTC. Its protein is CASSSKNEQFF.